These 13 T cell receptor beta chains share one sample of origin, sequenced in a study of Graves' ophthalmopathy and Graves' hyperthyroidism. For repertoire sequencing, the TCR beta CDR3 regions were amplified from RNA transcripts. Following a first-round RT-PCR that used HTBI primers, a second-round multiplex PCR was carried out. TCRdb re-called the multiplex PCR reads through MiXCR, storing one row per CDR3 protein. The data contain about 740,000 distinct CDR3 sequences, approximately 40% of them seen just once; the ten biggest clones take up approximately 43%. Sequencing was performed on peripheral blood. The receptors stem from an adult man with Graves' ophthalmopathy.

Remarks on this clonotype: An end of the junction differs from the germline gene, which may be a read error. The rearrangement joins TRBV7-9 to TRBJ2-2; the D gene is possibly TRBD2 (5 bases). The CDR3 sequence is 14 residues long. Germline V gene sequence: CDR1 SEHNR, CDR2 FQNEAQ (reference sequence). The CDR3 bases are TGTGCTAGCAGCTTAGCGATAGGACTTGGGGAGCTGTTTTTT. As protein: CASSLAIGLGELFF.

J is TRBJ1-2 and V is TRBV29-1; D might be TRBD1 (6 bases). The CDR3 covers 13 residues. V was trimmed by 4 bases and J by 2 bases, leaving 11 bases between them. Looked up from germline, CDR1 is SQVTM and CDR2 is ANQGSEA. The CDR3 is CSVVGRGNYGYTF. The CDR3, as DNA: TGCAGCGTTGTCGGCAGGGGAAACTATGGCTACACCTTC.

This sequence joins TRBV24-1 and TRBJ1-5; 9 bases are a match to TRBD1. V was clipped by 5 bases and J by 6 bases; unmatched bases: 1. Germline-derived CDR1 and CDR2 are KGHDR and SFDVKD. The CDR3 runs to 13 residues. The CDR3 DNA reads TGTGCCACCAGTGCGGGACAGGGTCAGCCCCAGCATTTT. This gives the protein CATSAGQGQPQHF.

The CDR3 here is CASSLEGTVAGEQYF. CDR3 bases: TGTGCCAGCAGCTTGGAAGGGACTGTAGCGGGCGAGCAGTACTTC. The V call is TRBV5-4, the J call TRBJ2-7, with 7 bases identical to TRBD2. CDR1 and CDR2 (germline): SGHNT, YYREEE (reference sequence). V shed 0 bases, J shed 6 bases, and the junction held 9 bases outside the gene matches. The CDR3 loop spans 15 amino acids.

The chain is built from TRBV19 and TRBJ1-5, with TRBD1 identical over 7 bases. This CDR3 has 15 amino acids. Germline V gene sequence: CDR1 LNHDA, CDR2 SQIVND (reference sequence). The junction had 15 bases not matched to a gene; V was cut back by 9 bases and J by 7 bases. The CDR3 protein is CASRGMTGRGQPQHF. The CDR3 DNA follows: TGTGCCAGCAGGGGGATGACAGGGCGGGGACAGCCCCAGCATTTT.

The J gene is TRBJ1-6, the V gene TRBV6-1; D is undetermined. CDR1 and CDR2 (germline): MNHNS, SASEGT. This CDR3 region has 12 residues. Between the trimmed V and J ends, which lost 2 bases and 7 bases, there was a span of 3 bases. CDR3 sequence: CASSEQNSPLHF. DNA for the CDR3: TGTGCCAGCAGTGAACAAAATTCACCCCTCCACTTT.

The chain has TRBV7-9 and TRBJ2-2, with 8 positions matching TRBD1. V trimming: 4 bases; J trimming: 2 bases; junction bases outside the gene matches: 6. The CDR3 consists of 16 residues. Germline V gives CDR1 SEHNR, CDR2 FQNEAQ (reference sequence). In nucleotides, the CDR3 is TGTGCCAGCAGCTCCCCGGGACAGGCAAACACCGGGGAGCTGTTTTTT. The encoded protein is CASSSPGQANTGELFF.

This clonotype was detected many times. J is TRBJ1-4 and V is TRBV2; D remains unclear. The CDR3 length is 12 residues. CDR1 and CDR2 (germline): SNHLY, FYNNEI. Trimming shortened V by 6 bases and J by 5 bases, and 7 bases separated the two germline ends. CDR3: CASRAQNEKLFF. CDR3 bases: TGTGCCAGCAGGGCCCAGAATGAAAAACTGTTTTTT.

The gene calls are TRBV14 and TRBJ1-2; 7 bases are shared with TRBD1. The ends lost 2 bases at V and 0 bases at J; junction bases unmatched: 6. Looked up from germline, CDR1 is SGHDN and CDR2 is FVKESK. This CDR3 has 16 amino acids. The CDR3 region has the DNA TGTGCCAGCAGCCAAAGGGGGGGACAGTCTAACTATGGCTACACCTTC. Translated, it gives CASSQRGGQSNYGYTF.

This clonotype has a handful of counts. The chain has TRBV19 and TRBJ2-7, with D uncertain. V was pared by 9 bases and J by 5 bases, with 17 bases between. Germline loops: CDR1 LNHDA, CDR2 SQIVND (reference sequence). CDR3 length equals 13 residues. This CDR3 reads CASSMQVSDEQYF. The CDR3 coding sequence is TGTGCCAGCTCAATGCAGGTTTCGGACGAGCAGTACTTC. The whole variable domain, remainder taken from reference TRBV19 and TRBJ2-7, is DGGITQSPKYLFRKEGQNVTLSCEQNLNHDAMYWYRQDPGQGLRLIYYSQIVNDFQKGDIAEGYSVSREKKESFPLTVTSAQKNPTAFYLCASSMQVSDEQYFGPGTRLTVT.

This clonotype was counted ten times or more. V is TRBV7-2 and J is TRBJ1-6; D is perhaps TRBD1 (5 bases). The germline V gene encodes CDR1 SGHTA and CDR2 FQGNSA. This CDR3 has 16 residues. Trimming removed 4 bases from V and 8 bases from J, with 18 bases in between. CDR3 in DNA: TGTGCCAGCAGCTCAAAAATCAGGGAAGGTGATTCACCCCTCCACTTT. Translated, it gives CASSSKIREGDSPLHF. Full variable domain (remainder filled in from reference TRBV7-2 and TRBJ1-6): GAGVSQSPSNKVTEKGKDVELRCDPISGHTALYWYRQSLGQGLEFLIYFQGNSAPDKSGLPSDRFSAERTGGSVSTLTIQRTQQEDSAVYLCASSSKIREGDSPLHFGNGTRLTVT.

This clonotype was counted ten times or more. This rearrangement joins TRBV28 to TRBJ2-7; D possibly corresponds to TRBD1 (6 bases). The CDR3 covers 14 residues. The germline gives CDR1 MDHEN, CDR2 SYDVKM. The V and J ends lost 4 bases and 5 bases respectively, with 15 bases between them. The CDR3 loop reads CASSSTITGNEQYF. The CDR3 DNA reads TGTGCCAGCAGTTCAACTATAACAGGGAACGAGCAGTACTTC.

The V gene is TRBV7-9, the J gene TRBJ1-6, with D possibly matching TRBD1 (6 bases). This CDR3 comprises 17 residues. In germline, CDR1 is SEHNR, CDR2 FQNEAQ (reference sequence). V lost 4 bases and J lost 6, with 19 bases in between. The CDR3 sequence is CASSSSTHRAPNSPLHF. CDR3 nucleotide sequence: TGTGCCAGCAGCTCCTCTACGCACAGGGCCCCTAATTCACCCCTCCACTTT.